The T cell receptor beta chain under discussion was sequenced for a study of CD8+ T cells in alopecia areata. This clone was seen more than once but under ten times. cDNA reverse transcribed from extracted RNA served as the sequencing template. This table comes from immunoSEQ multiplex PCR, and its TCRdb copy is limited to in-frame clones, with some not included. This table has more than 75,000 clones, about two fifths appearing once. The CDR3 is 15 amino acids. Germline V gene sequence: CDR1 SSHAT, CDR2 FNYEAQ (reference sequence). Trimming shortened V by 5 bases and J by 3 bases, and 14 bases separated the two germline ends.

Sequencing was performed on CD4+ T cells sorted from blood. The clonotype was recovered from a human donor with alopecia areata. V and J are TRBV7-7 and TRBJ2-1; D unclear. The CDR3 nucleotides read TGTGCCAGCAGCCGACACTCAGGACGCTACAATGAGCAGTTCTTC. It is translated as CASSRHSGRYNEQFF.